The 21 T cell receptor beta chains reported below all come from one sample, sequenced in a study of CD8+CD57+ T cells in acquired aplastic anemia. Sequencing was done on patients that had shown CD8+CD57+ cell expansion by flow cytometry. Profiling of TCR beta VDJ combinations and CDR3 sequences used genomic DNA as template. TCRdb recomputed calls from the reads with MiXCR, one row per CDR3 protein. Among some 150,000 distinct CDR3 sequences listed, roughly two thirds were seen once. Specimen: sorted CD4+, CD8+, or CD8+CD57+ T cells (not recorded which) from PBMCs. These receptors were taken from a human donor with aplastic anemia.

The table lists this clonotype with a count of one. The gene calls are TRBV10-3 and TRBJ2-5; D unresolved. The germline gives CDR1 ENHRY, CDR2 SYGVKD. V lost 3 bases, J lost 4 bases, and 15 bases lay in between. CDR3 size: 15 residues. CDR3 sequence (DNA): TGTGCCATCAGTGACGGTAACCCCAAGGGAGAGACCCAGTACTTC. The encoded protein is CAISDGNPKGETQYF.

The genes are TRBV25-1 and TRBJ1-4; D remains unclear. The CDR3 covers 14 residues. Per germline, CDR1 MGHDK and CDR2 SYGVNS. V was cut by 1 base and J by 3 bases, with 6 bases left in between. CDR3 DNA sequence: TGTGCCAGCAGTGAATCGAGTTCTAATGAAAAACTGTTTTTT. It yields the protein CASSESSSNEKLFF.

About this clonotype: A much more abundant neighbour one base away suggests this may be a read error. The gene calls are TRBV7-9 and TRBJ2-2; unclear D gene. The V end was cut by 5 bases, the J end by 7 bases, with 5 bases between. Germline CDR1 reads SEHNR; CDR2 reads FQNEAQ (reference sequence). The CDR3 is 11 amino acids. This CDR3 reads CASSPIGELFF. Written as DNA, the CDR3 is TGTGCCAGCAGCCCAATCGGGGAGCTGTTTTTT.

This clonotype was picked up a small number of times. The CDR3 DNA reads TGTGCCACCAGCAGAGGAGGGGAGAACACTGAAGCTTTCTTT. Its protein is CATSRGGENTEAFF. The chain employs TRBV15 and TRBJ1-1; maybe TRBD1 (5 bases). Trimming removed 1 base from V and 1 base from J, with 7 bases in between. The germline CDR1 and CDR2 sequences are LNHNV and YYDKDF (reference sequence). The CDR3 runs 14 residues.

The chain couples TRBV6-5 to TRBJ2-7; D remains unclear. CDR1 and CDR2 (germline): MNHEY, SVGAGI. Trimming shortened V by 2 bases and J by 5 bases, and 10 bases separated the two germline ends. This CDR3 region has 13 residues. In DNA, the CDR3 is TGTGCCAGCAGTTACAGCTTGGCTAACGAGCAGTACTTC. Residues: CASSYSLANEQYF.

The chain uses TRBV20-1 and TRBJ2-1; 9 nucleotides line up with TRBD2. CDR1 and CDR2 from the germline V gene are DFQATT and SNEGSKA (reference sequence). CDR3 length: 15 amino acids. Trimming cost V 0 bases and J 1 base; bases outside gene matches: 1. The CDR3 sequence is CSARDSGSSYNEQFF. The CDR3 coding sequence is TGCAGTGCTAGAGATAGCGGGAGTTCCTACAATGAGCAGTTCTTC.

There are many counts of this clonotype. The rearrangement uses TRBV6-4 and TRBJ2-2; unclear D gene. This CDR3 has 12 residues. V dropped 3 bases and J dropped 4 bases, with 3 bases sitting between them. CDR1 MRHNA and CDR2 SNTAGT come from the germline V gene. CDR3 DNA: TGTGCCAGCAGTGAGGGCACCGGGGAGCTGTTTTTT. This encodes CASSEGTGELFF.

This clonotype appeared a few times. The V call is TRBV4-2, the J call TRBJ2-3; D not resolved. Trimming stripped 3 bases from V and 5 bases from J, with 9 bases between. Per germline, CDR1 LGHNA and CDR2 YNFKEQ. This CDR3 is 13 amino acids long. The DNA for the CDR3 is TGTGCCAGCAGCCACGCACTTGGAGATACGCAGTATTTT. Amino acids: CASSHALGDTQYF.

V gene TRBV20-1 combines with J gene TRBJ1-2, with D unclear. There are 12 residues in the CDR3. Trimming took 8 bases from V and 4 from J, leaving 14 bases between them. Germline assignment: CDR1 DFQATT and CDR2 SNEGSKA (reference sequence). CDR3 sequence reads: CSPQREGYGYTF. The CDR3 DNA reads TGCAGTCCCCAAAGGGAAGGCTATGGCTACACCTTC.

The chain uses TRBV10-3 and TRBJ1-5; no definite D call. CDR1 is ENHRY and CDR2 is SYGVKD in the germline V gene. Trimming cost V 0 bases and J 0 bases, with 9 bases left between them. The CDR3 sequence is 16 residues long. CDR3 amino acids: CAISESISTSNQPQHF. As DNA, the CDR3 is TGTGCCATCAGTGAGTCCATCTCTACTAGCAATCAGCCCCAGCATTTT.

V and J are TRBV6-9 and TRBJ2-7; 7 positions agree with TRBD1. CDR1 and CDR2 (germline): MNHGY, SVAAGI. With V trimmed by 6 bases and J by 2 bases, 7 bases remained unmatched. This CDR3 region has 14 residues. CDR3 coding DNA: TGTGCCAGCAGGCCGGGACAGCAAACCTACGAGCAGTACTTC. Encoded protein: CASRPGQQTYEQYF.

In DNA, the CDR3 is TGCAGCGTTGAAGGCACAGGGGGAGTAGTTTTCTTT. Translating it yields CSVEGTGGVVFF. This chain uses TRBV29-1 with TRBJ1-1; TRBD1 matches 8 bases. V was pared by 1 base and J by 13 bases, with 8 bases of the junction left unmatched. CDR1 SQVTM and CDR2 ANQGSEA come from the germline V gene. The CDR3 is 12 amino acids. The full variable domain, its missing parts supplied by reference TRBV29-1 and TRBJ1-1, is SAVISQKPSRDICQRGTSLTIQCQVDSQVTMMFWYRQQPGQSLTLIATANQGSEATYESGFVIDKFPISRPNLTFSTLTVSNMSPEDSSIYLCSVEGTGGVVFFGQGTRLTVV.

The genes are TRBV7-2 and TRBJ1-6, with D possibly TRBD1 on 5 matching bases. V lost 4 bases and J lost 5, with 18 bases in between. Germline lookup yields CDR1 SGHTA and CDR2 FQGNSA. The CDR3 totals 17 residues. The CDR3 coding sequence is TGTGCCAGCAGCTCTGGGAACCTGGGACGGAATAATTCACCCCTCCACTTT. Its translation: CASSSGNLGRNNSPLHF.

The chain combines TRBV7-9 with TRBJ2-3; D is ambiguous. Germline assignment: CDR1 SEHNR and CDR2 FQNEAQ (reference sequence). V lost 5 bases and J lost 4, with 13 bases in between. This CDR3 has 14 residues. CDR3 in amino acids: CASSPPVGPDTQYF. The CDR3 DNA follows: TGTGCCAGCAGCCCTCCCGTCGGGCCAGATACGCAGTATTTT.

The chain has TRBV29-1 and TRBJ2-7; 11 positions match TRBD1. The V and J ends lost 7 bases and 6 bases, in that order; junction bases with no gene match: 8. Germline CDR1 is SQVTM and CDR2 is ANQGSEA. The CDR3 runs 13 residues. DNA of the CDR3: TGCAGCGGTGGTACCGGGACAGGGGGCGAGCAGTACTTC. It translates to CSGGTGTGGEQYF.

As concerns this clonotype: Germline and junction disagree at one end, which may indicate a read error. The rearrangement uses TRBV7-6 and TRBJ2-5; D not resolved. CDR1 and CDR2 (germline): SGHVS, FNYEAQ. The CDR3 is made up of 13 amino acids. CDR3: CASSFGRQETQYF. CDR3 nucleotide sequence: TGTGCCAGCAGCTTCGGCAGACAAGAGACCCAATACTTC. The whole variable domain, filled in from reference TRBV7-6 and TRBJ2-5, reads GAGVSQSPRYKVTKRGQDVALRCDPISGHVSLYWYRQALGQGPEFLTYFNYEAQQDKSGLPNDRFSAERPEGSISTLTIQRTEQRDSAMYRCASSFGRQETQYFGPGTRLLVL.

The V gene is TRBV10-3, the J gene TRBJ1-2; D is possibly TRBD1 (5 bases). Germline CDR1 reads ENHRY; CDR2 reads SYGVKD. V shed 7 bases and J shed 0 bases, with 6 bases lying between them. The CDR3 contains 12 residues. This chain's CDR3 is CAIKGANYGYTF. The CDR3 DNA is TGTGCCATCAAAGGGGCTAACTATGGCTACACCTTC.

The rearrangement links TRBV20-1 to TRBJ2-7; perhaps D is TRBD1 or TRBD2 (7 bases each). CDR3 length: 14 residues. The V end lost 5 bases, the J end lost 1 base, and 15 bases lay between the germline ends. CDR1 DFQATT and CDR2 SNEGSKA come from the germline V gene (reference sequence). The DNA of the CDR3 is TGCAGTGCTCTTGACAGGGAGGGTTCCTACGAGCAGTACTTC. This sequence encodes CSALDREGSYEQYF.

The table lists this clonotype with a few counts. The chain links TRBV20-1 to TRBJ2-1; 9 nucleotides line up with TRBD2. This CDR3 spans 15 amino acids. The V gene's germline CDR1 is DFQATT and CDR2 SNEGSKA (reference sequence). The J segment lost 3 bases and the V segment lost 0 bases, leaving 3 bases of the junction unmatched. The CDR3 region is CSARDRGRDYNEQFF. The CDR3 nucleotides read TGCAGTGCTAGAGATCGCGGGAGGGACTACAATGAGCAGTTCTTC.

Comment on this clonotype: In this CDR3 the conserved last residue, phenylalanine or tryptophan, is missing, so a read error is likely. No DNA is shown, since the ends of the CDR3 on it are uncertain; the CDR3 is the one TCRdb lists. J is TRBJ2-1 and V is TRBV2; the table's D call, TRBD1, was not checked against the DNA. Germline V gene data show CDR1 as SNHLY and CDR2 as FYNNEI. The CDR3 extends over 11 residues, inclusive of both ends. The CDR3 is CASSGVSTPRI.

The gene calls are TRBV20-1 and TRBJ2-1, with 8 bases that match TRBD2. Germline CDR1 DFQATT, CDR2 SNEGSKA (reference sequence). The CDR3 runs 15 residues. The trim removed 3 bases at V and 10 bases at J, leaving 14 bases unmatched. CDR3 sequence: CSASPPTSGPAEQFF. CDR3 DNA sequence: TGCAGTGCTAGTCCCCCTACTAGCGGACCTGCAGAGCAGTTCTTC.